These T cell receptor beta chains were read from a single sample in a study of T cell repertoires in cytomegalovirus infection. TCRdb reprocessed the reads via MiXCR and lists one record per CDR3 protein. Among approximately 730,000 distinct CDR3 sequences listed, 30% to 40% were seen once. No cognate antigen is known for these TCRs. The sequenced sample was cultured PBMCs, obtained from culture after CMV antigen stimulation. The receptor source for this set is a human donor in good health (CMV status not recorded). Some clones in this sample may be carry-over from other donors' samples. Each CDR3 is given with its conserved first and last residue. D genes are given only for firm matches. Expanded clones get a size class; other rows say once, few or many, or leave the size out.

D: -
size: many
J: TRBJ2-3
V: TRBV7-2
CDR3: CASSWTSTDTQYF
DNA: TGTGCCAGCAGCTGGACTAGCACAGATACGCAGTATTTT

D: TRBD1
size: few
J: TRBJ1-6
V: TRBV7-9
CDR3: CASSSLGQTNSPLHF
DNA: TGTGCCAGCAGCTCATTGGGACAGACTAATTCACCCCTCCACTTT

D: -
size: -
J: TRBJ2-7
V: TRBV11-2
CDR3: CASSPRTLAPSYEQYF
DNA: TGTGCCAGCAGCCCCCGGACCCTAGCGCCGTCCTACGAGCAGTACTTC

D: TRBD1
size: few
J: TRBJ1-6
V: TRBV6-6
CDR3: CASSYSPGTGDSPLHF
DNA: TGTGCCAGCAGTTACAGCCCGGGGACAGGCGATTCACCCCTCCACTTT

D: TRBD1
size: -
J: TRBJ1-4
V: TRBV19
CDR3: CASSIRDSHEKLFF
DNA: TGTGCCAGTAGTATTCGGGACAGCCATGAAAAACTGTTTTTT

D: -
size: many
J: TRBJ2-1
V: TRBV7-2
CDR3: CASSPGAGTRWQFF
DNA: TGTGCCAGCAGCCCCGGGGCCGGGACCCGTTGGCAGTTCTTC

D: -
size: many
J: TRBJ2-1
V: TRBV19
CDR3: CASSISGSSYNEQFF
DNA: TGTGCCAGCAGTATTAGCGGTAGCTCCTACAATGAGCAGTTCTTC

D: -
size: -
J: TRBJ2-3
V: TRBV7-6
CDR3: CASRPTTRDTQYF
DNA: TGTGCCAGCAGACCGACGACCCGAGATACGCAGTATTTT

D: -
size: -
J: TRBJ2-7
V: TRBV6-2/TRBV6-3
CDR3: CASSYHRRESSYEQYF
DNA: TGTGCCAGCAGTTACCACCGGCGGGAAAGCTCCTACGAGCAGTACTTC

D: -
size: few
J: TRBJ1-6
V: TRBV4-1
CDR3: CASSQGGGSGSPLHF
DNA: TGCGCCAGCAGCCAAGGAGGGGGGTCGGGTTCACCCCTCCACTTT

D: TRBD1
size: -
J: TRBJ2-4
V: TRBV6-6
CDR3: CASSSQGGNEIQYF
DNA: TGTGCCAGCAGTTCACAGGGGGGAAACGAAATTCAGTACTTC

D: -
size: few
J: TRBJ2-3
V: TRBV11-3
CDR3: CASSKTGTDTQYF
DNA: TGTGCCAGCAGCAAAACAGGGACAGATACGCAGTATTTT

D: -
size: -
J: TRBJ2-3
V: TRBV11-2
CDR3: CASSLEAGFPDTQYF
DNA: TGTGCCAGCAGCTTAGAGGCCGGGTTCCCAGATACGCAGTATTTT

D: TRBD1
size: many
J: TRBJ1-6
V: TRBV7-2
CDR3: CASSPSGGGSPLHF
DNA: TGTGCCAGCAGCCCATCAGGGGGAGGTTCACCCCTCCACTTT

D: TRBD2
size: -
J: TRBJ2-2
V: TRBV12-5
CDR3: CASGFLFPSQRESGELFF
DNA: TGTGCTAGTGGTTTCCTATTCCCCTCCCAGCGGGAGTCCGGGGAGCTGTTTTTT

D: -
size: -
J: TRBJ1-4
V: TRBV6-5
CDR3: CASSPAGVGNEKLFF
DNA: TGTGCCAGCAGCCCAGCAGGGGTTGGTAATGAAAAACTGTTTTTT

D: -
size: -
J: TRBJ1-1
V: TRBV20-1
CDR3: CSATGEAEAFF
DNA: TGCAGTGCTACCGGGGAGGCTGAAGCTTTCTTT

D: TRBD1
size: -
J: TRBJ1-2
V: TRBV12-3/TRBV12-4
CDR3: CASSLGDRGANYGYTF
DNA: TGTGCCAGCAGTTTAGGCGACAGGGGGGCCAACTATGGCTACACCTTC

D: TRBD1
size: few
J: TRBJ1-5
V: TRBV12-3/TRBV12-4
CDR3: CASSQTPPGQDQPQHF
DNA: TGTGCCAGCAGCCAAACCCCTCCGGGACAGGATCAGCCCCAGCATTTT

D: -
size: -
J: TRBJ2-1
V: TRBV11-2
CDR3: CASSPRDRAFEQFF
DNA: TGTGCCAGCAGCCCACGGGACCGGGCCTTTGAGCAGTTCTTC

D: TRBD1
size: few
J: TRBJ2-2
V: TRBV20-1
CDR3: CSAMGQANIGELFF
DNA: TGCAGTGCAATGGGACAGGCGAACATCGGGGAGCTGTTTTTT

D: -
size: -
J: TRBJ2-1
V: TRBV20-1
CDR3: CSARDPDSFNEQFF
DNA: TGCAGTGCTAGAGATCCGGACTCCTTCAATGAGCAGTTCTTC

D: TRBD1
size: -
J: TRBJ2-7
V: TRBV19
CDR3: CASSTDRDRASEQYF
DNA: TGTGCCAGTAGTACCGACCGGGACAGGGCCAGCGAGCAGTACTTC

D: TRBD2
size: -
J: TRBJ2-3
V: TRBV9
CDR3: CASMVDAGGPDTQYF
DNA: TGTGCCAGCATGGTAGACGCGGGAGGGCCAGATACGCAGTATTTT

D: -
size: few
J: TRBJ2-3
V: TRBV3-1
CDR3: CASSQKRIGAGNTDTQYF
DNA: TGTGCCAGCAGCCAAAAACGGATTGGGGCGGGGAACACAGATACGCAGTATTTT

D: -
size: -
J: TRBJ2-1
V: TRBV28
CDR3: CASSFERGRNEQFF
DNA: TGTGCCAGCAGTTTTGAGAGGGGGAGGAATGAGCAGTTCTTC

D: -
size: few
J: TRBJ2-5
V: TRBV15
CDR3: CATSRDPGQETQYF
DNA: TGTGCCACCAGCAGAGACCCGGGGCAAGAGACCCAGTACTTC

D: -
size: many
J: TRBJ1-2
V: TRBV7-8
CDR3: CASSLASGYGYTF
DNA: TGTGCCAGCAGCTTAGCATCGGGGTATGGCTACACCTTC

D: -
size: -
J: TRBJ2-1
V: TRBV28
CDR3: CASTPLLAAYNEQFF
DNA: TGTGCCAGCACCCCCTTACTTGCGGCCTACAATGAGCAGTTCTTC

D: TRBD2
size: -
J: TRBJ2-1
V: TRBV12-3/TRBV12-4
CDR3: CASSSLASGERFF
DNA: TGTGCCAGCAGTTCACTAGCGTCAGGTGAACGGTTCTTC